The present entry profiles one TCR beta chain with its context. Produced via immunoSEQ multiplex PCR; TCRdb's table is partial and in-frame only. The data hold 200,000 to 250,000 clones, with 85% to 90% observed a single time. This sample is part of a study of blood T cell repertoires in COVID-19. On the study more broadly: COVID-19 samples from acute and convalescent phases originated in the United States, Italy and Spain. PBMCs, B-cell-depleted T cells, or T cells were the source of the cDNA or gDNA that made up the material.

The sequencing sample was made of peripheral blood. The TCR was taken from a man aged 55 to 70 with acute or convalescent COVID-19.

The CDR3 nucleotides are TGTGCCAGCAAAGGAGCTGGGGCCAACGTCCTGACTTTC. Translation: CASKGAGANVLTF. This chain joins TRBV28 and TRBJ2-6; D uncertain. Germline assignment: CDR1 MDHEN and CDR2 SYDVKM. Trimming took off 7 bases at V and 2 bases at J, with 6 bases between the two ends. The CDR3 covers 13 residues.